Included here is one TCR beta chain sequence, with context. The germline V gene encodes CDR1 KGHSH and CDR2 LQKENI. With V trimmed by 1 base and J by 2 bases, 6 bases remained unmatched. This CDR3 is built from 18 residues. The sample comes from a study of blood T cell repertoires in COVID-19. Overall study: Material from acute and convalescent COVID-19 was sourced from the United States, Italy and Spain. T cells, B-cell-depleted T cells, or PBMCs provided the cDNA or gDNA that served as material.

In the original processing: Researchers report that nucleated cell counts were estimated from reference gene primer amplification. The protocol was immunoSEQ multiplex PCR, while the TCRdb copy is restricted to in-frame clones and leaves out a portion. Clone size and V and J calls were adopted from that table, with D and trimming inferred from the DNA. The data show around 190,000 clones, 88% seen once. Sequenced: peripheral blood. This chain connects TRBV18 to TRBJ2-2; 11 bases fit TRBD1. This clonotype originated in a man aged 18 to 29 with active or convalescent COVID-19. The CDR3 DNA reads TGTGCCAGCTCACCACAAGGACAGGGGGCTGGTAACACCGGGGAGCTGTTTTTT. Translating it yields CASSPQGQGAGNTGELFF.